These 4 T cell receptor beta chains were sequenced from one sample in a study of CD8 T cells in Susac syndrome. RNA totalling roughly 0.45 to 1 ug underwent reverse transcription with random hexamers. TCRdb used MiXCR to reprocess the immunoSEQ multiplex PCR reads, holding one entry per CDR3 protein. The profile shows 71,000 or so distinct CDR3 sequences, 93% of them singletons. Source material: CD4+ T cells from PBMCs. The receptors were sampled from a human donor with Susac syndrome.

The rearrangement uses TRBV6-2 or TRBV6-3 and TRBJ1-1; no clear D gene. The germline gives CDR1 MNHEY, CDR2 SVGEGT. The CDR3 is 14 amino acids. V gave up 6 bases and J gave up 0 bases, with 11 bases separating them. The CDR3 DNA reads TGTGCCAGCAGCCAGTCTCCTTTGAACACTGAAGCTTTCTTT. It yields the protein CASSQSPLNTEAFF.

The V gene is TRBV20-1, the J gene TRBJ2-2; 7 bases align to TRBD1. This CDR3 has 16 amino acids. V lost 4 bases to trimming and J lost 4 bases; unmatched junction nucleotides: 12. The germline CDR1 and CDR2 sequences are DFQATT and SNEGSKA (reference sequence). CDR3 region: CSAMVVGTAVTGELFF. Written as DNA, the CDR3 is TGCAGTGCTATGGTAGTTGGGACAGCTGTCACCGGGGAGCTGTTTTTT.

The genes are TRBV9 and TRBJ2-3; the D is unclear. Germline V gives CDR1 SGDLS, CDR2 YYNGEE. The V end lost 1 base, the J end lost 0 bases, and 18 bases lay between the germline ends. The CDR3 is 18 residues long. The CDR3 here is CASSVSGAVFPSTDTQYF. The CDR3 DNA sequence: TGTGCCAGCAGCGTATCTGGAGCCGTGTTCCCTAGCACAGATACGCAGTATTTT. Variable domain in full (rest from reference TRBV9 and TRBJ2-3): DSGVTQTPKHLITATGQRVTLRCSPRSGDLSVYWYQQSLDQGLQFLIQYYNGEERAKGNILERFSAQQFPDLHSELNLSSLELGDSALYFCASSVSGAVFPSTDTQYFGPGTRLTVL.

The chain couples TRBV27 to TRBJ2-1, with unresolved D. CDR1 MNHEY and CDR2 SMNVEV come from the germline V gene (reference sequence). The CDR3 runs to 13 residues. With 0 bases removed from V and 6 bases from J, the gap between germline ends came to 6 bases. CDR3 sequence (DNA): TGTGCCAGCAGTTTATCGTCCCTCAATGAGCAGTTCTTC. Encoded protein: CASSLSSLNEQFF.